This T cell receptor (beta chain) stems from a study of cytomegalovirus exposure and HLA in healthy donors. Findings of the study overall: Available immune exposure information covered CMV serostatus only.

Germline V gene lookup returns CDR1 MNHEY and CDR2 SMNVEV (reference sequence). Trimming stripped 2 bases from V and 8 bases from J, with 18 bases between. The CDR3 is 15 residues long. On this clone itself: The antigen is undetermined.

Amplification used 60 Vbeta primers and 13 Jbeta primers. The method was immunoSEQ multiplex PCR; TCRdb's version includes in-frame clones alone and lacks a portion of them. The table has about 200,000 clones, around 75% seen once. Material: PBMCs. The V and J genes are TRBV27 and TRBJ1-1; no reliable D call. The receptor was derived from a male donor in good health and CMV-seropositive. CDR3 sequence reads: CASSLRIGRAFEAFF. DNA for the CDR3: TGTGCCAGCAGTTTAAGGATCGGGCGGGCCTTCGAAGCTTTCTTT.